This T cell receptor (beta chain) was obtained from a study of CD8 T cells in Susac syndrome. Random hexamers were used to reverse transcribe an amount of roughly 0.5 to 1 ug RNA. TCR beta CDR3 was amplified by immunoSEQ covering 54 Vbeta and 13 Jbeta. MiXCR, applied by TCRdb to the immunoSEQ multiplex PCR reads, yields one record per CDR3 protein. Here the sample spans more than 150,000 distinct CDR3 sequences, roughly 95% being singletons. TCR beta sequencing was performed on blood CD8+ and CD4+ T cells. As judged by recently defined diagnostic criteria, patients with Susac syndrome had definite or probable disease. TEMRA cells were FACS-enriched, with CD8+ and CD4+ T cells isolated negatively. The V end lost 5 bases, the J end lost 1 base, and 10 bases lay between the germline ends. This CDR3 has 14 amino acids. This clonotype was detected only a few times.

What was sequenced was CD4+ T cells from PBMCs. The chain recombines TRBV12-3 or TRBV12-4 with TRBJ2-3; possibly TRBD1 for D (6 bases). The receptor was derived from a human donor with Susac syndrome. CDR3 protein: CASSPGVGTDTQYF. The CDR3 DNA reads TGTGCCAGCAGTCCAGGGGTGGGCACAGATACGCAGTATTTT.